This TCR beta chain derives from a study of shared clonotypes between healthy human individuals. At the level of the study: Three plates each covered CD4 naive and memory; CD8 naive two, CD8 memory one. Study findings and constraints: Represented diversity (both genetic and exposure-history) was limited by the small number of donors. The study generally estimated greater richness for naive than memory subsets.

Libraries were prepared by immunoSEQ multiplex PCR; TCRdb keeps only in-frame clonotypes and omits some of them. This sample has roughly 700,000 clones, with roughly 70% found just once. Every donor, a Caucasian adult, lived in Nashville, Tennessee. V lost 4 bases and J lost 5, with 12 bases in between. The CDR3 totals 13 residues. Germline V gene data show CDR1 as SGHRS and CDR2 as YFSETQ. This clone was observed a few times. What it binds is not known. The same CDR3 can be traced to other DNA sequences in this sample. This rearrangement joins TRBV5-1 to TRBJ1-1; D is possibly TRBD1 (6 bases). Sequenced input: memory CD4+ T cells sorted from blood. Described subset: CD45RA-negative fraction. The source of this sequence is a woman in her 30s in good health. CDR3 sequence (DNA): TGCGCCAGCAGCCAGGGACACGGTACTGAAGCTTTCTTT. Its translation: CASSQGHGTEAFF. Drawing the rest from reference TRBV5-1 and TRBJ1-1, the complete variable domain is KAGVTQTPRYLIKTRGQQVTLSCSPISGHRSVSWYQQTPGQGLQFLFEYFSETQRNKGNFPGRFSGRQFSNSRSEMNVSTLELGDSALYLCASSQGHGTEAFFGQGTRLTVV.